These 17 T cell receptor beta chains were all obtained from the same sample, sequenced in a study of cytomegalovirus exposure and HLA in healthy donors. Clones were sequenced by immunoSEQ multiplex PCR, and TCRdb holds only the in-frame ones, with some missing. In the table there are about 160,000 clones, roughly nine tenths of which are singletons. The specimen was PBMCs. Receptors were obtained from a woman between 18 and 29 years old in good health and CMV-seropositive.

The chain uses TRBV18 and TRBJ1-1; 7 bases are shared with TRBD1. The germline V gene has CDR1 KGHSH and CDR2 LQKENI. V was pared by 2 bases and J by 4 bases, with 7 bases of the junction left unmatched. CDR3 length equals 15 residues. The CDR3 region has the DNA TGTGCCAGCTCACCAGGTTATCGGACAGGCACTGAAGCTTTCTTT. As protein: CASSPGYRTGTEAFF.

The chain employs TRBV27 and TRBJ1-1, with TRBD1 identical over 9 bases. Germline loops: CDR1 MNHEY, CDR2 SMNVEV (reference sequence). The V gene end was trimmed by 6 bases and the J gene end by 1 base; junction bases not matched to a gene: 9. The CDR3 loop spans 16 amino acids. CDR3 protein: CASRPGQGLPNTEAFF. The CDR3 DNA is TGTGCCAGCAGACCGGGACAGGGCCTTCCGAACACTGAAGCTTTCTTT.

V and J are TRBV4-3 and TRBJ1-1; D call uncertain. The length of the CDR3 is 15 residues. CDR1 is LGHNA and CDR2 is YSLEER in the germline V gene. V was cut by 1 base and J by 1 base, with 10 bases left in between. The CDR3 DNA reads as TGCGCCAGCAGCCAAGTAGGCCGGGAGAACACTGAAGCTTTCTTT. Translating gives CASSQVGRENTEAFF.

The V and J genes are TRBV10-3 and TRBJ2-1; D gene unclear. Germline V gene lookup returns CDR1 ENHRY and CDR2 SYGVKD. The CDR3 has 15 residues. V lost 3 bases and J lost 5, with 14 bases in between. The CDR3 DNA follows: TGTGCCATCAGTGATCTTAGCCGACGAAACAATGAGCAGTTCTTC. It yields the protein CAISDLSRRNNEQFF.

The rearrangement joins TRBV28 to TRBJ2-3, with D perhaps matching TRBD1 (7 bases). Per the germline V gene, CDR1 is MDHEN and CDR2 is SYDVKM. V lost 6 bases to trimming and J lost 2 bases, with 15 bases between them. CDR3 size: 15 residues. The CDR3 sequence: CASSRRDSFTDTQYF. Written as DNA, the CDR3 is TGTGCCAGCAGCCGGAGGGACAGCTTCACAGATACGCAGTATTTT.

The gene calls are TRBV6-5 and TRBJ2-7; D is possibly TRBD1 (6 bases). Per germline, CDR1 MNHEY and CDR2 SVGAGI. The CDR3 spans 14 residues. Trimming left V 0 bases short and J 3 bases short, with 9 bases between. The CDR3 spells CASSYSTQGYEQYF. The CDR3 nucleotides read TGTGCCAGCAGTTACTCGACACAGGGCTACGAGCAGTACTTC.

The chain links TRBV9 to TRBJ2-1, with D perhaps TRBD2 (6 bases). V lost 4 bases and J 5 bases, leaving 13 bases between the germline ends. CDR3 length: 14 residues. Germline CDR1 and CDR2: SGDLS and YYNGEE. The CDR3 spells CASSPPGLHNEQFF. Written as DNA, the CDR3 is TGTGCCAGCAGCCCACCGGGACTTCACAATGAGCAGTTCTTC.

This chain links TRBV7-2 with TRBJ2-3; possibly TRBD2 for D (5 bases). V lost 5 bases and J lost 0, with 9 bases in between. Germline V lookup: CDR1 SGHTA, CDR2 FQGNSA. The CDR3 runs 14 residues. DNA of the CDR3: TGTGCCAGCAGCCCGCTAGCCAGCACAGATACGCAGTATTTT. Its protein is CASSPLASTDTQYF.

V usage is TRBV28 and J usage is TRBJ1-1, with 7 positions matching TRBD1. This CDR3 spans 14 amino acids. Germline loops: CDR1 MDHEN, CDR2 SYDVKM. V shed 5 bases and J 3 bases; nucleotides not matched to a gene: 6. This CDR3 reads CASSRQGAYTEAFF. The DNA for the CDR3 is TGTGCCAGCAGTCGACAGGGCGCGTACACTGAAGCTTTCTTT.

The V gene is TRBV19, the J gene TRBJ2-1; D uncertain. The CDR3 runs 12 residues. Looked up from germline, CDR1 is LNHDA and CDR2 is SQIVND (reference sequence). The V end lost 3 bases, the J end lost 9 bases, and 9 bases lay between the germline ends. CDR3 sequence reads: CASSIRVSEQFF. In nucleotides, the CDR3 is TGTGCCAGTAGTATCCGGGTCAGTGAGCAGTTCTTC.

CDR3 nucleotide sequence: TGTGCCAGTAGTATTATCCCTAGCTTGGCAGATACGCAGTATTTT. It is translated as CASSIIPSLADTQYF. This rearrangement joins TRBV19 to TRBJ2-3; weak D call: TRBD2 (5 bases). Deletions cut 3 bases from V and 4 bases from J, with 14 bases between. CDR1 LNHDA and CDR2 SQIVND come from the germline V gene (reference sequence). CDR3 length equals 15 residues.

The J gene is TRBJ1-5, the V gene TRBV20-1; 10 bases agree with TRBD1. After removal of 5 bases from V and 10 bases from J, the junction contained 2 bases not matched to a gene. The CDR3 runs to 11 residues. Germline-derived CDR1 and CDR2 are DFQATT and SNEGSKA (reference sequence). The CDR3 region has the DNA TGCAGTGCTGGACAGGGGGGACCCCAGCATTTT. It specifies CSAGQGGPQHF.

This chain connects TRBV11-3 to TRBJ1-1; a possible D gene is TRBD1 (5 bases). V was cut by 6 bases and J by 2 bases, with 10 bases left in between. Germline values: CDR1 SGHNT, CDR2 YENEEA. The CDR3 has 13 residues. The CDR3 region has the DNA TGTGCCAGCAGGCGACAGAGCAACACTGAAGCTTTCTTT. Its protein is CASRRQSNTEAFF.

This clone was seen once. The V call is TRBV18, the J call TRBJ1-3, with D perhaps TRBD1 (5 bases). V lost 4 bases, J lost 0 bases, and 22 bases lay in between. The CDR3 is 19 amino acids. Per germline, CDR1 KGHSH and CDR2 LQKENI. The CDR3 DNA follows: TGTGCCAGCTCACGGAGACAGTTCGGCCAGACAAGCTCTGGAAACACCATATATTTT. Translation: CASSRRQFGQTSSGNTIYF.

CDR3 coding DNA: TGTGCCAGCGGGACAGGGATCTCTGGAAACACCATATATTTT. Translation: CASGTGISGNTIYF. The chain links TRBV27 to TRBJ1-3; TRBD1 matches 9 bases. CDR1 MNHEY and CDR2 SMNVEV come from the germline V gene (reference sequence). Unmatched junction bases numbered 2, after V lost 8 bases and J lost 0 bases. The CDR3 is 14 amino acids.

The chain employs TRBV6-5 and TRBJ1-4; 9 nucleotides match TRBD1. CDR3 length: 14 amino acids. Germline CDR1 is MNHEY and CDR2 is SVGAGI. J lost 6 bases, V lost 4 bases, and 3 bases had no gene match. CDR3 in amino acids: CASSLNRGHEKLFF. In DNA form, the CDR3 reads TGTGCCAGCAGTTTGAACAGGGGGCATGAAAAACTGTTTTTT.

For this clone: The same CDR3 is also encoded by other DNA sequences in this sample. The genes are TRBV7-2 and TRBJ2-7, with D possibly matching TRBD1 (6 bases). CDR1 and CDR2 (germline): SGHTA, FQGNSA. The CDR3 is made up of 12 amino acids. V was pared by 4 bases and J by 4 bases, with 8 bases between. CDR3 region: CASSSTGYEQYF. The CDR3 DNA reads TGTGCCAGCAGCTCCACAGGGTACGAGCAGTACTTC.